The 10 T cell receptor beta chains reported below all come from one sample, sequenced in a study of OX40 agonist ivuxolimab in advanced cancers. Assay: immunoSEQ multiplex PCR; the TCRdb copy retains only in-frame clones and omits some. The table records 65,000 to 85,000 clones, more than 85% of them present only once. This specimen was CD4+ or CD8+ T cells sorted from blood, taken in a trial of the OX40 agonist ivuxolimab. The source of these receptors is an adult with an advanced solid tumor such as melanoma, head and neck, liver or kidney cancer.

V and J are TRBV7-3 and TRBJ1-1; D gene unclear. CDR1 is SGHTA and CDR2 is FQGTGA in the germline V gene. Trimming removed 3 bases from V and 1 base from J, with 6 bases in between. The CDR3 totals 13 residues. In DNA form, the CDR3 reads TGTGCCAGCAGCTTTCAAGAGAACACTGAAGCTTTCTTT. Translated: CASSFQENTEAFF.

CDR3 bases: TGTGCCAGCAGCGCCCTCAGACCAGGGGATGCATCTGGGGCCAACGTCCTGACTTTC. It yields the protein CASSALRPGDASGANVLTF. The chain recombines TRBV9 with TRBJ2-6, with D perhaps TRBD1 (6 bases). The V gene lost 3 bases and the J gene lost 1 base, with 20 bases spanning the gap. Looked up from germline, CDR1 is SGDLS and CDR2 is YYNGEE. The CDR3 runs 19 residues.

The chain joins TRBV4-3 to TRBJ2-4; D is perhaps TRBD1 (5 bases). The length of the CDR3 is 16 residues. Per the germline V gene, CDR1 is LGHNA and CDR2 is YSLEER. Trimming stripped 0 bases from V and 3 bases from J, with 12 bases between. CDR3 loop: CASSQELQDNKNIQYF. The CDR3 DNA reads TGCGCCAGCAGCCAAGAACTACAGGATAACAAAAACATTCAGTACTTC.

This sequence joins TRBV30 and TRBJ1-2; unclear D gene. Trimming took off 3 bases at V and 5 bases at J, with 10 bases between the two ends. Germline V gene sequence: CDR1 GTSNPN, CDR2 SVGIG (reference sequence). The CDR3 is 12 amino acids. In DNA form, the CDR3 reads TGTGCCTGGAGCGCAGGCTCATATGGCTACACCTTC. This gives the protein CAWSAGSYGYTF.

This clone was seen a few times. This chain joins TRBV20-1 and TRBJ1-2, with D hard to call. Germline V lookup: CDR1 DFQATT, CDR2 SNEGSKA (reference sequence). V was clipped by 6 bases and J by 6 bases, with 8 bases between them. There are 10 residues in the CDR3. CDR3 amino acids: CSATANGYTF. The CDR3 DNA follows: TGCAGTGCGACCGCTAATGGCTACACCTTC.

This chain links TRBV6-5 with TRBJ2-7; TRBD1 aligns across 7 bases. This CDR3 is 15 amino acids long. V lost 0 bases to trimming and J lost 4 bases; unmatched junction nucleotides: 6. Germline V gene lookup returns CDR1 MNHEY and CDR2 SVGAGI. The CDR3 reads CASSYSDRPAYEQYF. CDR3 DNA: TGTGCCAGCAGTTACTCGGACAGGCCCGCATACGAGCAGTACTTC.

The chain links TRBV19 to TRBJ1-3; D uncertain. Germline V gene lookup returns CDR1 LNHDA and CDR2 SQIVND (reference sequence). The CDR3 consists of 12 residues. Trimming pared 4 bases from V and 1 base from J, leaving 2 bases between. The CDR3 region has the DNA TGTGCCAGTAGTACATCTGGAAACACCATATATTTT. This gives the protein CASSTSGNTIYF.

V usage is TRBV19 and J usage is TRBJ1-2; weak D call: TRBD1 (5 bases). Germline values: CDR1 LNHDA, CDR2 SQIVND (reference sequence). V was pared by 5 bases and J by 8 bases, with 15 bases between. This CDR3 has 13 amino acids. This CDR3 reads CASSPSLGVGYTF. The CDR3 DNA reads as TGTGCCAGTAGTCCGTCACTGGGGGTCGGCTACACCTTC.

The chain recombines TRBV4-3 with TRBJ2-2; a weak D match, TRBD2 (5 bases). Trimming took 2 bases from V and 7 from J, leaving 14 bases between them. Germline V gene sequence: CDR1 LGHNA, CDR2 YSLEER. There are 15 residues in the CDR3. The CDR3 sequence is CASSQTTTWVGELFF. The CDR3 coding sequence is TGCGCCAGCAGCCAAACGACTACCTGGGTCGGGGAGCTGTTTTTT.

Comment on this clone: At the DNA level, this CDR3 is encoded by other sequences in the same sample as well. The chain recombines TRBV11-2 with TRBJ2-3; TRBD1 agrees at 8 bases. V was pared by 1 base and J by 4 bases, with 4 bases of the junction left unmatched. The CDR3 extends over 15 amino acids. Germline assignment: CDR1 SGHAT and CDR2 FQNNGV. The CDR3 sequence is CASSLADRVADTQYF. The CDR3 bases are TGTGCCAGCAGCTTAGCGGACAGGGTCGCAGATACGCAGTATTTT. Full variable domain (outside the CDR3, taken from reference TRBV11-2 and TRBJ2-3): EAGVAQSPRYKIIEKRQSVAFWCNPISGHATLYWYQQILGQGPKLLIQFQNNGVVDDSQLPKDRFSAERLKGVDSTLKIQPAKLEDSAVYLCASSLADRVADTQYFGPGTRLTVL.